The 26 T cell receptor beta chains presented below share a single source sample, sequenced in a study of OX40 agonist ivuxolimab in advanced cancers. Produced via immunoSEQ multiplex PCR; TCRdb's table is partial and in-frame only. The data hold around 14,000 clones, with more than 65% observed a single time. Sequencing was performed on CD4+ or CD8+ T cells sorted from blood, taken in a trial of the OX40 agonist ivuxolimab. The receptor set was obtained from an adult with an advanced solid tumor such as melanoma, head and neck, liver or kidney cancer.

This clone was seen only a few times. V usage is TRBV27 and J usage is TRBJ2-3; D remains unclear. The germline gives CDR1 MNHEY, CDR2 SMNVEV (reference sequence). The CDR3 runs to 12 residues. V was shortened by 0 bases and J by 5 bases, with 3 bases between the two germline ends. The CDR3 bases are TGTGCCAGCAGTTTATCGAGAGATACGCAGTATTTT. As protein: CASSLSRDTQYF.

V and J are TRBV7-8 and TRBJ2-1, with 12 positions matching TRBD2. CDR1 and CDR2 from the germline V gene are SGHVS and FQNEAQ. CDR3 length: 17 residues. The V and J ends lost 2 bases and 6 bases, in that order; junction bases with no gene match: 8. The CDR3 DNA reads as TGTGCCAGCAGCTTAAACTCCGGGACTAGCGGGTTCAATGAGCAGTTCTTC. Its translation: CASSLNSGTSGFNEQFF. Full variable domain (missing parts from reference TRBV7-8 and TRBJ2-1): GAGVSQSPRYKVAKRGQDVALRCDPISGHVSLFWYQQALGQGPEFLTYFQNEAQLDKSGLPSDRFFAERPEGSVSTLKIQRTQQEDSAVYLCASSLNSGTSGFNEQFFGPGTRLTVL.

This chain connects TRBV7-9 to TRBJ2-7; 10 nucleotides line up with TRBD2. Per germline, CDR1 SEHNR and CDR2 FQNEAQ (reference sequence). This CDR3 is 15 amino acids long. Trimming removed 4 bases from V and 3 bases from J; junction bases left unmatched: 6. The DNA for the CDR3 is TGTGCCAGCAGCTCCCATAGCGGGAGGCTCTACGAGCAGTACTTC. It specifies CASSSHSGRLYEQYF.

The chain has TRBV14 and TRBJ2-2, with D unresolved. The CDR3 totals 12 residues. V lost 4 bases and J lost 3, with 3 bases in between. Germline assignment: CDR1 SGHDN and CDR2 FVKESK. The CDR3 sequence is CASSPYTGELFF. DNA of the CDR3: TGTGCCAGCAGCCCGTACACCGGGGAGCTGTTTTTT.

The chain combines TRBV19 with TRBJ2-7, with D tentatively TRBD2 (5 bases). Per germline, CDR1 LNHDA and CDR2 SQIVND (reference sequence). The CDR3 length is 15 residues. The V end lost 3 bases, the J end lost 2 bases, and 14 bases lay between the germline ends. The CDR3 spells CASSMSAGPPYEQYF. Written as DNA, the CDR3 is TGTGCCAGTAGTATGAGCGCGGGCCCTCCCTACGAGCAGTACTTC.

This chain connects TRBV7-8 to TRBJ2-5; D is possibly TRBD1 (5 bases). CDR3 size: 15 residues. Per germline, CDR1 SGHVS and CDR2 FQNEAQ. Between the trimmed V and J ends, which lost 5 bases and 0 bases, there was a span of 13 bases. The CDR3 loop reads CASSAPPGYQETQYF. CDR3 in DNA: TGTGCCAGCAGCGCACCCCCAGGGTACCAAGAGACCCAGTACTTC. The full variable domain, with the rest looked up from reference TRBV7-8 and TRBJ2-5, is GAGVSQSPRYKVAKRGQDVALRCDPISGHVSLFWYQQALGQGPEFLTYFQNEAQLDKSGLPSDRFFAERPEGSVSTLKIQRTQQEDSAVYLCASSAPPGYQETQYFGPGTRLLVL.

The chain couples TRBV15 to TRBJ2-7; no definite D call. Per germline, CDR1 LNHNV and CDR2 YYDKDF (reference sequence). The V end was cut by 5 bases, the J end by 0 bases, with 14 bases between. CDR3 length equals 15 residues. CDR3 sequence reads: CATSSGRLSSYEQYF. Here the CDR3 DNA reads TGTGCCACCAGCTCCGGACGTTTGAGCTCCTACGAGCAGTACTTC.

The chain couples TRBV7-9 to TRBJ2-2, with D possibly being TRBD1 (6 bases). The germline gives CDR1 SEHNR, CDR2 FQNEAQ (reference sequence). The CDR3 covers 15 residues. Trimming took 5 bases from V and 3 from J, leaving 13 bases between them. CDR3 sequence (DNA): TGTGCCAGCAGCGGGGAACAGGGACACACCGGGGAGCTGTTTTTT. Protein product: CASSGEQGHTGELFF.

The gene calls are TRBV4-2 and TRBJ1-3; TRBD1 might be the D (5 bases). The CDR3 extends over 16 amino acids. V was cut by 3 bases and J by 0 bases, with 12 bases left in between. The V gene's germline CDR1 is LGHNA and CDR2 YNFKEQ. In nucleotides, the CDR3 is TGTGCCAGCAGCCAGGGGGACCGCACCTCTGGAAACACCATATATTTT. This translates into CASSQGDRTSGNTIYF.

This sequence joins TRBV4-2 and TRBJ2-1; D may be TRBD1 or TRBD2 (5 bases each). The CDR3 sequence is 15 residues long. Germline values: CDR1 LGHNA, CDR2 YNFKEQ. Trimming took off 0 bases at V and 8 bases at J, with 14 bases between the two ends. The CDR3 region is CASSQEDLWGDEQFF. Here the CDR3 DNA reads TGTGCCAGCAGCCAAGAGGACTTATGGGGCGATGAGCAGTTCTTC.

The table lists this clone with a few counts. This chain joins TRBV6-6 and TRBJ2-7; D is unclear. Per germline, CDR1 MNHNY and CDR2 SVGAGI (reference sequence). This CDR3 is 13 amino acids long. V gave up 0 bases and J gave up 7 bases, with 10 bases separating them. Here the CDR3 DNA reads TGTGCCAGCAGTTACTCGTATGTCGAGGAGCAGTACTTC. Protein: CASSYSYVEEQYF.

The chain uses TRBV30 and TRBJ2-2; D is unresolved. V lost 2 bases and J lost 3, with 13 bases in between. The CDR3 consists of 15 residues. CDR1 GTSNPN and CDR2 SVGIG come from the germline V gene (reference sequence). This CDR3 reads CAWSNIRTDTGELFF. The CDR3 coding sequence is TGTGCCTGGAGTAATATAAGGACGGACACCGGGGAGCTGTTTTTT.

The chain couples TRBV6-6 to TRBJ2-7; D unresolved. V gave up 8 bases and J gave up 6 bases, with 5 bases separating them. Looked up from germline, CDR1 is MNHNY and CDR2 is SVGAGI (reference sequence). The CDR3 runs 9 residues. CDR3 in DNA: TGTGCCAGCGGAAGCGAGCAGTACTTC. This sequence encodes CASGSEQYF.

This chain joins TRBV27 and TRBJ1-2; 8 positions match TRBD1. J was trimmed by 2 bases and V by 3 bases; bases with no gene match: 5. CDR1 is MNHEY and CDR2 is SMNVEV in the germline V gene (reference sequence). This CDR3 has 15 amino acids. CDR3 nucleotide sequence: TGTGCCAGCAGTTTCGCAGGGGGCCTCAACTATGGCTACACCTTC. Encoded protein: CASSFAGGLNYGYTF.

The J gene is TRBJ2-7, the V gene TRBV5-6; the D is unclear. The V end lost 1 base, the J end lost 2 bases, and 10 bases lay between the germline ends. This CDR3 spans 14 amino acids. Germline V CDR1 and CDR2: SGHDT, YYEEEE. The CDR3 coding sequence is TGTGCCAGCAGCTTGCGGATCGGCCCCTACGAGCAGTACTTC. Amino acids: CASSLRIGPYEQYF.

The rearrangement uses TRBV7-9 and TRBJ2-5, with D uncertain. The CDR3 runs to 14 residues. V shed 6 bases and J shed 5 bases, with 16 bases lying between them. Germline loops: CDR1 SEHNR, CDR2 FQNEAQ (reference sequence). This chain's CDR3 is CASRRAGIIETQYF. For the CDR3, the DNA is TGTGCCAGCAGAAGGGCAGGTATAATCGAGACCCAGTACTTC. The whole variable domain, remainder taken from reference TRBV7-9 and TRBJ2-5, is DTGVSQNPRHKITKRGQNVTFRCDPISEHNRLYWYRQTLGQGPEFLTYFQNEAQLEKSRLLSDRFSAERPKGSFSTLEIQRTEQGDSAMYLCASRRAGIIETQYFGPGTRLLVL.

CDR3 protein: CASAVNGGTDTQYF. Written as DNA, the CDR3 is TGCGCCAGCGCAGTGAACGGAGGCACAGATACGCAGTATTTT. The chain combines TRBV4-1 with TRBJ2-3, with unresolved D. Trimming removed 8 bases from V and 1 base from J, with 13 bases in between. CDR3 length equals 14 residues. CDR1 and CDR2 (germline): MGHRA, YSYEKL.

This chain connects TRBV5-4 to TRBJ1-1; D is possibly TRBD1 (6 bases). Germline V gene lookup returns CDR1 SGHNT and CDR2 YYREEE (reference sequence). This CDR3 comprises 12 residues. Trimming took 5 bases from V and 4 from J, leaving 9 bases between them. The CDR3 loop reads CASRTGTTEAFF. In DNA form, the CDR3 reads TGTGCCAGCAGAACAGGGACCACTGAAGCTTTCTTT.

The gene calls are TRBV27 and TRBJ1-2, with D possibly matching TRBD1 (5 bases). The V end lost 5 bases, the J end lost 5 bases, and 15 bases lay between the germline ends. The CDR3 sequence is 14 residues long. The germline gives CDR1 MNHEY, CDR2 SMNVEV (reference sequence). CDR3 amino acids: CASSLYSSGYGYTF. The DNA of the CDR3 is TGTGCCAGCAGTCTCTACTCCTCAGGGTATGGCTACACCTTC.

The rearrangement links TRBV19 to TRBJ2-1; TRBD2 matches 7 bases. Germline-derived CDR1 and CDR2 are LNHDA and SQIVND (reference sequence). V shed 3 bases, J shed 8 bases, and the junction held 7 bases outside the gene matches. CDR3 length: 14 residues. CDR3 DNA sequence: TGTGCCAGTAGTATCGGCGCGGGAGTCTATGAGCAGTTCTTC. This encodes CASSIGAGVYEQFF.

The J gene is TRBJ2-1, the V gene TRBV10-2; D unresolved. In germline, CDR1 is WSHSY, CDR2 SAAADI. The CDR3 has 14 amino acids. V lost 4 bases and J 10 bases, leaving 17 bases between the germline ends. The DNA of the CDR3 is TGCGCCAGCAGTGCCGGAGTTATTTGGGGAGAGCAGTTCTTC. Translated: CASSAGVIWGEQFF.

This clone was seen a handful of times. The genes are TRBV13 and TRBJ1-1, with 8 nucleotides matching TRBD1. J lost 0 bases, V lost 4 bases, and 4 bases had no gene match. Germline V CDR1 and CDR2: PRHDT, FYEKMQ (reference sequence). CDR3 length equals 15 residues. The CDR3 here is CASSWDRTLNTEAFF. The CDR3 nucleotides read TGTGCCAGCAGCTGGGACAGGACCCTGAACACTGAAGCTTTCTTT. Full variable domain (missing parts from reference TRBV13 and TRBJ1-1): AAGVIQSPRHLIKEKRETATLKCYPIPRHDTVYWYQQGPGQDPQFLISFYEKMQSDKGSIPDRFSAQQFSDYHSELNMSSLELGDSALYFCASSWDRTLNTEAFFGQGTRLTVV.

The chain links TRBV28 to TRBJ1-4; 8 bases line up with TRBD1. Trimming took 7 bases from V and 1 from J; bases not matched to a gene: 5. The CDR3 totals 15 residues. The V gene's germline CDR1 is MDHEN and CDR2 SYDVKM. The CDR3 nucleotides read TGTGCCAGCAAACAGGGGGGGCAAACTAATGAAAAACTGTTTTTT. It codes for CASKQGGQTNEKLFF.

J is TRBJ2-7 and V is TRBV6-5; no firm D call. The CDR3 contains 10 residues. From germline, CDR1 is MNHEY and CDR2 SVGAGI. Trimming removed 5 bases at V and 5 bases at J, with 4 bases between. CDR3 bases: TGTGCCAGCAGTGGCCACGAGCAGTACTTC. Its translation is CASSGHEQYF.

The CDR3 protein is CASSFIAGMNTEAFF. In DNA form, the CDR3 reads TGTGCCAGCAGCTTTATAGCAGGGATGAACACTGAAGCTTTCTTT. The chain employs TRBV7-3 and TRBJ1-1; D perhaps matches TRBD1 (5 bases). The CDR3 extends over 15 amino acids. Germline CDR1 SGHTA, CDR2 FQGTGA. Trimming pared 3 bases from V and 0 bases from J, leaving 11 bases between.

Only a few counts were recorded for this clone. V gene TRBV9 combines with J gene TRBJ2-7, with D uncertain. Germline CDR1 reads SGDLS; CDR2 reads YYNGEE. This CDR3 comprises 15 residues. Trimming removed 0 bases at V and 5 bases at J, with 15 bases between. In nucleotides, the CDR3 is TGTGCCAGCAGCGTAGAAGGCAGGCCTCGGGACGAGCAGTACTTC. Translation gives CASSVEGRPRDEQYF.